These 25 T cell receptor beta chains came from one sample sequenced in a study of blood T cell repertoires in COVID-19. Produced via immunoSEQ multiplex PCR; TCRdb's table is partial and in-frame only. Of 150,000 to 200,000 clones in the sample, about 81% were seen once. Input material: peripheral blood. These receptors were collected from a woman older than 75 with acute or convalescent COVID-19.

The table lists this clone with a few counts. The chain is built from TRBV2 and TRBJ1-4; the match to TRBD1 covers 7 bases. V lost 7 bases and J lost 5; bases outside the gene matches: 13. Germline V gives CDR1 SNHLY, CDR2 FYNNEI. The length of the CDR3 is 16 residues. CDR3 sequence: CASTRDRGSRNEKLFF. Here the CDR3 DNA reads TGTGCCAGCACCAGGGACAGAGGATCCAGGAATGAAAAACTGTTTTTT.

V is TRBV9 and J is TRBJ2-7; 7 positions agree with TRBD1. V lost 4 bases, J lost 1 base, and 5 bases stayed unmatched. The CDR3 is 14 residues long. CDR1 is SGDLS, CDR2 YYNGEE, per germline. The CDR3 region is CASSPRTGSYEQYF. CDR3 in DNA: TGTGCCAGCAGCCCCCGGACAGGATCCTACGAGCAGTACTTC.

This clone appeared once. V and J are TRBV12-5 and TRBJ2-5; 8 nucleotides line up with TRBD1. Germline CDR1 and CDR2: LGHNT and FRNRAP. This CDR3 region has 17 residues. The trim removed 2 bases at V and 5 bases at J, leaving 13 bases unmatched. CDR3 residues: CASGLLPDRVWQETQYF. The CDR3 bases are TGTGCTAGTGGTTTGCTACCGGACAGGGTTTGGCAGGAGACCCAGTACTTC.

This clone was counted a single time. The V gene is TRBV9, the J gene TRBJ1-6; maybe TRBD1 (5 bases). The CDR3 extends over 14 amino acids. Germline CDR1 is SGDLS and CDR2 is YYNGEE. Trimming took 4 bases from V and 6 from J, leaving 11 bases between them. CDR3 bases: TGTGCCAGCAGCAAGGGACTGATTAATTCACCCCTCCACTTT. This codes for CASSKGLINSPLHF. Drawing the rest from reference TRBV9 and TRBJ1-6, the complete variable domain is DSGVTQTPKHLITATGQRVTLRCSPRSGDLSVYWYQQSLDQGLQFLIQYYNGEERAKGNILERFSAQQFPDLHSELNLSSLELGDSALYFCASSKGLINSPLHFGNGTRLTVT.

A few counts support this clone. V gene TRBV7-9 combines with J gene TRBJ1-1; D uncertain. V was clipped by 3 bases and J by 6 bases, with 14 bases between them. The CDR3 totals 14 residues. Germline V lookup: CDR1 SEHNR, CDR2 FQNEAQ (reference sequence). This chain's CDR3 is CASSFIEQPAEAFF. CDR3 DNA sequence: TGTGCCAGCAGCTTTATCGAACAGCCTGCTGAAGCTTTCTTT.

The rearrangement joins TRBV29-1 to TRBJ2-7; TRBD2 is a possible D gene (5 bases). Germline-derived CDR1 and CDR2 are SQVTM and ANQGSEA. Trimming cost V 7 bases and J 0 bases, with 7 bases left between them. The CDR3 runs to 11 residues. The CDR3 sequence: CSGGSSYEQYF. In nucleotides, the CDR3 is TGCAGCGGTGGGAGCTCCTACGAGCAGTACTTC.

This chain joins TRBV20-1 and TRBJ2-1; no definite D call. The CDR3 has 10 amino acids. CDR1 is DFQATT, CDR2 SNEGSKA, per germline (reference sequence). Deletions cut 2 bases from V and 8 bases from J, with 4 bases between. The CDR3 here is CSARIYEQFF. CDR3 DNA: TGCAGTGCTAGAATATATGAGCAGTTCTTC.

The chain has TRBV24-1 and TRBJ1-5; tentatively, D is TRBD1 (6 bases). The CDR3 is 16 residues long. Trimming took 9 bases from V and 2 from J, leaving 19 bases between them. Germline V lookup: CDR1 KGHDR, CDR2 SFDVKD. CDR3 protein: CATVGHSETGNQPQHF. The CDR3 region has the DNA TGTGCCACCGTGGGACACTCAGAGACGGGCAATCAGCCCCAGCATTTT.

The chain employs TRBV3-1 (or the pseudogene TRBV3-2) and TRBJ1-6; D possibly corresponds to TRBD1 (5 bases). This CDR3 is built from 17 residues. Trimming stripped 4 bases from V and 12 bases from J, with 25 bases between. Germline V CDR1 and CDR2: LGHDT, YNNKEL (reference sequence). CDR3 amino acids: CASSPAVAGTGTLPLHF. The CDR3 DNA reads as TGTGCCAGCAGCCCGGCCGTGGCCGGGACGGGGACTTTACCCCTCCACTTT.

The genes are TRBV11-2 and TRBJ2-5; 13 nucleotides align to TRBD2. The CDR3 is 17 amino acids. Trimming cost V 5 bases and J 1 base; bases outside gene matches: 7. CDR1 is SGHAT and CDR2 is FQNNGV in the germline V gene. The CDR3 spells CASSPSRLAGGQETQYF. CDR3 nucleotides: TGTGCCAGCAGCCCCTCCCGACTAGCGGGGGGCCAAGAGACCCAGTACTTC.

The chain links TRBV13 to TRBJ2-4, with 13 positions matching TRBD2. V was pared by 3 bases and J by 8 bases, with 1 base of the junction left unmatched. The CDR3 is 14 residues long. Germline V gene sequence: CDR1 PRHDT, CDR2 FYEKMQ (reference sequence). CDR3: CASSFGLAGDIQYF. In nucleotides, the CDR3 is TGTGCCAGCAGCTTTGGACTAGCGGGGGACATTCAGTACTTC.

In DNA, the CDR3 is TGTGCCAGCAGTGAAGGCGGAGCGGGGGCGATCCACGAGCAGTACTTC. It codes for CASSEGGAGAIHEQYF. The rearrangement links TRBV6-1 to TRBJ2-7; TRBD2 matches 8 bases. Germline V lookup: CDR1 MNHNS, CDR2 SASEGT. The CDR3 extends over 16 amino acids. The V and J ends lost 1 base and 5 bases, in that order; junction bases with no gene match: 10.

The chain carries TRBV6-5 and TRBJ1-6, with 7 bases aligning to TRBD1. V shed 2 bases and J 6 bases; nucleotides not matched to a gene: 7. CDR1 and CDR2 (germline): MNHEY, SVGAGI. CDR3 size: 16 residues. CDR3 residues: CASSYADRVGNSPLHF. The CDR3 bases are TGTGCCAGCAGTTACGCCGACAGGGTGGGTAATTCACCCCTCCACTTT.

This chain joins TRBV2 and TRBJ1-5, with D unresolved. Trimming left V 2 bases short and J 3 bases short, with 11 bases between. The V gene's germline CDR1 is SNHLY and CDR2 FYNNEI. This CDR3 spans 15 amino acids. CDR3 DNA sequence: TGTGCCAGCAGTGAAAGAGGGCAGATCAATCAGCCCCAGCATTTT. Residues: CASSERGQINQPQHF.

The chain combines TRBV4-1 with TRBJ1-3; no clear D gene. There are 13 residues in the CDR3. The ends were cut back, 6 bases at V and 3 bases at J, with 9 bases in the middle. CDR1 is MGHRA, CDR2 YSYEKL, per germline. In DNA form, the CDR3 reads TGCGCCAGCAGACCGGGTCTTGGAAACACCATATATTTT. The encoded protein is CASRPGLGNTIYF.

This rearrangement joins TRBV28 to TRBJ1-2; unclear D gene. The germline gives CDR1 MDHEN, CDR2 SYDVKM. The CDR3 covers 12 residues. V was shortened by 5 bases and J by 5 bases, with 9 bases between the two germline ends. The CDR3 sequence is CASSLTGYGYTF. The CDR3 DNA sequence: TGTGCCAGCAGTCTGACGGGATATGGCTACACCTTC.

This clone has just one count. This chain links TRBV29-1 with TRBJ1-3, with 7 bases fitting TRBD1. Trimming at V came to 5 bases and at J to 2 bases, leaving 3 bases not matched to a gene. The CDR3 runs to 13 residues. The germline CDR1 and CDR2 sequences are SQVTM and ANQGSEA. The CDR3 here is CSVWRGPGNTIYF. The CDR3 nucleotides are TGCAGCGTTTGGAGGGGGCCTGGAAACACCATATATTTT. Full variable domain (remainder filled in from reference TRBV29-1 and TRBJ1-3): SAVISQKPSRDICQRGTSLTIQCQVDSQVTMMFWYRQQPGQSLTLIATANQGSEATYESGFVIDKFPISRPNLTFSTLTVSNMSPEDSSIYLCSVWRGPGNTIYFGEGSWLTVV.

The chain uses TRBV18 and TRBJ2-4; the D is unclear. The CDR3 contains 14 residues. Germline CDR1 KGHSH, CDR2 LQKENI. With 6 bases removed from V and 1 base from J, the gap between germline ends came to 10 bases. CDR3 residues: CASSPTWAKNIQYF. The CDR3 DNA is TGTGCCAGCTCTCCTACTTGGGCCAAAAACATTCAGTACTTC.

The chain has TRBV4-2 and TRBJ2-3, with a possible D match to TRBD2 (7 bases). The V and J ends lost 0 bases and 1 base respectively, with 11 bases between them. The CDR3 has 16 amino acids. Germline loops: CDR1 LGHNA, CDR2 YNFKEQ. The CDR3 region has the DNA TGTGCCAGCAGCCAAGAAGAGGGGGGGGGCACAGATACGCAGTATTTT. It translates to CASSQEEGGGTDTQYF.

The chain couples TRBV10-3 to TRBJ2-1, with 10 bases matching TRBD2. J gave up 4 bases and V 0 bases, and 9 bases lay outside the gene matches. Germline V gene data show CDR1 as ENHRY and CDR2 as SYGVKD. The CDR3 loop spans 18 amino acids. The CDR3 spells CAISESMASGSSYNEQFF. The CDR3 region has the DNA TGTGCCATCAGTGAGTCGATGGCTAGCGGGAGTAGTTACAATGAGCAGTTCTTC.

The CDR3 region is CASSVVTTGAEAFF. The CDR3 bases are TGTGCCAGCAGCGTAGTTACGACAGGAGCTGAAGCTTTCTTT. The gene calls are TRBV9 and TRBJ1-1, with D possibly matching TRBD1 (6 bases). The CDR3 is 14 amino acids. V gave up 0 bases and J gave up 6 bases, with 12 bases separating them. CDR1 is SGDLS and CDR2 is YYNGEE in the germline V gene.

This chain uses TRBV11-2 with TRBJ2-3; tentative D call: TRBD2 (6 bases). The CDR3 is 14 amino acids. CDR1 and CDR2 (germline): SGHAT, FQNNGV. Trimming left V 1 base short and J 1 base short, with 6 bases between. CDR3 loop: CASSLGGGTDTQYF. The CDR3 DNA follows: TGTGCCAGCAGCTTAGGGGGGGGCACAGATACGCAGTATTTT.

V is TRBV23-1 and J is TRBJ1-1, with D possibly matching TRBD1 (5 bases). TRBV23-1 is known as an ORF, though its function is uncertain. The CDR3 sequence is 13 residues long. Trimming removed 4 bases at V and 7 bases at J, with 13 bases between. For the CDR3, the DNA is TGCGCCAGCAGTCTACAGGTTGGGAATGAAGCTTTCTTT. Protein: CASSLQVGNEAFF.

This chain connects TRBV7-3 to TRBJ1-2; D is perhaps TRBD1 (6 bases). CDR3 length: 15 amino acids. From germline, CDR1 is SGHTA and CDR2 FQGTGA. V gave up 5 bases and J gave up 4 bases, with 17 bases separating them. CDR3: CASSPFPGVGYGYTF. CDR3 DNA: TGTGCCAGCAGCCCGTTTCCAGGGGTCGGCTATGGCTACACCTTC. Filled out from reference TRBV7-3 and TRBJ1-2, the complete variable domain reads GAGVSQTPSNKVTEKGKYVELRCDPISGHTALYWYRQSLGQGPEFLIYFQGTGAADDSGLPNDRFFAVRPEGSVSTLKIQRTERGDSAVYLCASSPFPGVGYGYTFGSGTRLTVV.

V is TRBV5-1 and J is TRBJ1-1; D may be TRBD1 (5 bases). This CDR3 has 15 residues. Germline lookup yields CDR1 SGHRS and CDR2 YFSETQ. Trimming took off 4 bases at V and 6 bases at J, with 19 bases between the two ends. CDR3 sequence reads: CASSPTRTPGAEAFF. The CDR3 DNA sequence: TGCGCCAGCAGCCCCACCCGGACACCGGGGGCTGAAGCTTTCTTT.